These 17 T cell receptor beta chains came from one sample sequenced in a study of blood T cell repertoires in COVID-19. TCRdb keeps only in-frame clones here, not all; method: immunoSEQ multiplex PCR. The data hold around 59,000 clones, with roughly 80% observed a single time. Sample: peripheral blood. These receptor sequences come from a woman aged 45-65 years with active or convalescent COVID-19.

Written as DNA, the CDR3 is TGTGCCGGACAGAGCTCCTACGAGCAGTACTTC. It is translated as CAGQSSYEQYF. The chain links TRBV30 to TRBJ2-7; D is possibly TRBD1 (6 bases). V was shortened by 8 bases and J by 0 bases, with 8 bases between the two germline ends. This CDR3 has 11 amino acids. Germline CDR1 GTSNPN, CDR2 SVGIG (reference sequence).

The chain carries TRBV18 and TRBJ1-3; D unresolved. Germline V gene lookup returns CDR1 KGHSH and CDR2 LQKENI. This CDR3 is built from 16 residues. Trimming shortened V by 3 bases and J by 0 bases, and 12 bases separated the two germline ends. The CDR3 region is CASSPNGLNSGNTIYF. The CDR3 nucleotides are TGTGCCAGCTCACCCAATGGACTTAACTCTGGAAACACCATATATTTT.

The J gene is TRBJ2-7, the V gene TRBV5-1; the match to TRBD2 covers 9 bases. Looked up from germline, CDR1 is SGHRS and CDR2 is YFSETQ. This CDR3 is 17 amino acids long. V was pared by 4 bases and J by 2 bases, with 13 bases of the junction left unmatched. CDR3 amino acids: CASSPGISGSSTYEQYF. CDR3 bases: TGCGCCAGCAGCCCCGGTATTAGCGGGAGTTCCACCTACGAGCAGTACTTC. The complete variable domain, with remaining parts taken from reference TRBV5-1 and TRBJ2-7, reads KAGVTQTPRYLIKTRGQQVTLSCSPISGHRSVSWYQQTPGQGLQFLFEYFSETQRNKGNFPGRFSGRQFSNSRSEMNVSTLELGDSALYLCASSPGISGSSTYEQYFGPGTRLTVT.

The chain joins TRBV30 to TRBJ1-2; possibly TRBD1 for D (6 bases). This CDR3 comprises 12 residues. The V gene lost 3 bases and the J gene lost 8 bases, with 13 bases spanning the gap. The germline CDR1 and CDR2 sequences are GTSNPN and SVGIG (reference sequence). DNA for the CDR3: TGTGCCTGGAGGGGGGCCGGTGGCGGCTACACCTTC. Amino acids: CAWRGAGGGYTF.

This clone was seen ten or more times. The chain employs TRBV4-2 and TRBJ2-2; no reliable D call. Trimming cost V 0 bases and J 7 bases, with 15 bases left between them. The germline CDR1 and CDR2 sequences are LGHNA and YNFKEQ. There are 16 residues in the CDR3. CDR3 region: CASSQDHLLVSGELFF. CDR3 DNA: TGTGCCAGCAGCCAAGATCACCTGCTAGTGAGCGGGGAGCTGTTTTTT.

This clone showed up just a few times. This sequence joins TRBV12-5 and TRBJ2-1; D is unresolved. The CDR3 is 13 residues long. V lost 7 bases and J lost 7, with 14 bases in between. The V gene's germline CDR1 is LGHNT and CDR2 FRNRAP. The CDR3 bases are TGTGCTAGTGTCCCAAATCACGGGAATGAGCAGTTCTTC. Translation: CASVPNHGNEQFF.

This clone was observed at least ten times. The chain combines TRBV11-2 with TRBJ2-1; tentative D call: TRBD1 (5 bases). This CDR3 contains 14 residues. Germline V lookup: CDR1 SGHAT, CDR2 FQNNGV. Trimming took off 2 bases at V and 10 bases at J, with 15 bases between the two ends. In DNA form, the CDR3 reads TGTGCCAGCAGCTTACTCCAGGGTATGAGCGAGCAGTTCTTC. Residues: CASSLLQGMSEQFF.

The V gene is TRBV5-1, the J gene TRBJ2-4, with 8 bases identical to TRBD2. CDR1 and CDR2 from the germline V gene are SGHRS and YFSETQ. The CDR3 covers 16 residues. V gave up 4 bases and J gave up 8 bases; unmatched junction bases: 14. The CDR3 here is CASSPAGREVGDIQYF. The CDR3 DNA reads TGCGCCAGCAGCCCGGCCGGGCGGGAGGTCGGCGACATTCAGTACTTC.

The V and J genes are TRBV5-1 and TRBJ2-7; TRBD2 matches at 8 bases. CDR1 and CDR2 (germline): SGHRS, YFSETQ. The CDR3 spans 15 residues. With V trimmed by 4 bases and J by 5 bases, 11 bases remained unmatched. CDR3 nucleotide sequence: TGCGCCAGCAGCCCCCAAACGGGGGGGCTCAACGAGCAGTACTTC. Encoded protein: CASSPQTGGLNEQYF.

The V gene is TRBV3-1 (or the pseudogene TRBV3-2), the J gene TRBJ2-1; 9 bases map to TRBD1. CDR3 size: 15 residues. The V and J ends lost 4 bases and 4 bases, in that order; junction bases with no gene match: 5. The germline CDR1 and CDR2 sequences are LGHDT and YNNKEL (reference sequence). This CDR3 reads CASSRPGQGYNEQFF. In nucleotides, the CDR3 is TGTGCCAGCAGCCGACCGGGACAGGGTTACAATGAGCAGTTCTTC.

This clone was found a few times. This rearrangement joins TRBV2 to TRBJ2-7; 7 nucleotides line up with TRBD1. The V gene end was trimmed by 8 bases and the J gene end by 8 bases; junction bases not matched to a gene: 6. This CDR3 has 11 amino acids. Germline lookup yields CDR1 SNHLY and CDR2 FYNNEI. The CDR3 protein is CASGDSQKQYF. CDR3 DNA sequence: TGTGCCAGCGGGGACAGCCAAAAGCAGTACTTC.

The V call is TRBV5-4, the J call TRBJ2-7, with 7 nucleotides matching TRBD1. J gave up 3 bases and V 0 bases, and 3 bases lay outside the gene matches. The germline V gene encodes CDR1 SGHNT and CDR2 YYREEE (reference sequence). CDR3 size: 14 residues. The chain's CDR3 is CASSLEGAVYEQYF. The CDR3 DNA follows: TGTGCCAGCAGCTTGGAGGGGGCAGTCTACGAGCAGTACTTC.

This clone was counted a few times. This sequence joins TRBV19 and TRBJ2-3; TRBD2 agrees at 13 bases. Trimming took 7 bases from V and 2 from J; bases not matched to a gene: 12. CDR1 and CDR2 from the germline V gene are LNHDA and SQIVND (reference sequence). The CDR3 is 18 residues long. The CDR3 region has the DNA TGTGCCAGTAACCGAAGGACTAGCGGGGGCATCCCCACAGATACGCAGTATTTT. Its protein product is CASNRRTSGGIPTDTQYF. Combining the CDR3 with reference TRBV19 and TRBJ2-3 gives the whole variable domain DGGITQSPKYLFRKEGQNVTLSCEQNLNHDAMYWYRQDPGQGLRLIYYSQIVNDFQKGDIAEGYSVSREKKESFPLTVTSAQKNPTAFYLCASNRRTSGGIPTDTQYFGPGTRLTVL.

V usage is TRBV10-3 and J usage is TRBJ2-2; the match to TRBD1 covers 7 bases. The length of the CDR3 is 14 residues. Trimming took 6 bases from V and 3 from J; bases not matched to a gene: 4. Looked up from germline, CDR1 is ENHRY and CDR2 is SYGVKD. CDR3 region: CAISGDSYTGELFF. For the CDR3, the DNA is TGTGCCATCAGCGGGGACAGCTACACCGGGGAGCTGTTTTTT.

V gene TRBV28 combines with J gene TRBJ2-3, with a possible D match to TRBD2 (7 bases). V was clipped by 2 bases and J by 3 bases, with 15 bases between them. This CDR3 comprises 16 residues. Germline V gives CDR1 MDHEN, CDR2 SYDVKM. The CDR3 reads CASSLRGGLGTDTQYF. Here the CDR3 DNA reads TGTGCCAGCAGTTTAAGGGGGGGGCTAGGTACAGATACGCAGTATTTT.

This clone has only one observation. The chain couples TRBV28 to TRBJ1-6, with 7 bases aligning to TRBD1. Trimming removed 5 bases from V and 2 bases from J; junction bases left unmatched: 9. Germline V gene lookup returns CDR1 MDHEN and CDR2 SYDVKM. The CDR3 loop spans 17 amino acids. The CDR3 region is CASSPMTGSPYNSPLHF. The DNA of the CDR3 is TGTGCCAGCAGTCCGATGACAGGGAGCCCCTATAATTCACCCCTCCACTTT. The full variable domain, in which reference TRBV28 and TRBJ1-6 provide the parts outside the CDR3, is DVKVTQSSRYLVKRTGEKVFLECVQDMDHENMFWYRQDPGLGLRLIYFSYDVKMKEKGDIPEGYSVSREKKERFSLILESASTNQTSMYLCASSPMTGSPYNSPLHFGNGTRLTVT.

The chain combines TRBV19 with TRBJ2-6; TRBD2 aligns across 7 bases. In germline, CDR1 is LNHDA, CDR2 SQIVND (reference sequence). CDR3 length: 17 residues. V dropped 2 bases and J dropped 4; count of bases not matched to a gene: 8. CDR3: CASSIIREGLGANVLTF. The CDR3, as DNA: TGTGCCAGTAGTATAATCAGGGAGGGTCTGGGGGCCAACGTCCTGACTTTC. Combining the CDR3 with reference TRBV19 and TRBJ2-6 gives the whole variable domain DGGITQSPKYLFRKEGQNVTLSCEQNLNHDAMYWYRQDPGQGLRLIYYSQIVNDFQKGDIAEGYSVSREKKESFPLTVTSAQKNPTAFYLCASSIIREGLGANVLTFGAGSRLTVL.